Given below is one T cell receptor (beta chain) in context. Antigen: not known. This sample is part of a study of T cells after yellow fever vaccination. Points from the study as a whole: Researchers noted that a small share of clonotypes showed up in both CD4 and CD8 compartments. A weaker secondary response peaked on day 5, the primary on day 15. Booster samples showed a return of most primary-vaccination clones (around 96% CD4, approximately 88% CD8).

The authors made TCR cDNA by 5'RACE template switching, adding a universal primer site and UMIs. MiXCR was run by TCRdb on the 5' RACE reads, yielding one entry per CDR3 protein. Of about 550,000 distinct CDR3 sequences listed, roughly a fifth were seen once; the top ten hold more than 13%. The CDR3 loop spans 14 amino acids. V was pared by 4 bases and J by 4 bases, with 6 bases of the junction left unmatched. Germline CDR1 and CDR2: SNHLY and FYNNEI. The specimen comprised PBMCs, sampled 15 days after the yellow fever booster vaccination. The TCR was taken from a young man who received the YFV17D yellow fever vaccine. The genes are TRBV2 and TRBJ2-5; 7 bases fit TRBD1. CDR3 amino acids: CASSAQGVGETQYF. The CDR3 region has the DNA TGTGCCAGCAGTGCGCAGGGGGTGGGAGAGACCCAGTACTTC.